This record covers a single T cell receptor beta chain. Its target is unknown. Sequencing was performed with immunoSEQ multiplex PCR; in TCRdb, only in-frame clones are kept and a portion is missing. The sample carries about 99,000 clones, about 90% recorded once. This entry is derived from a study of T cell responses to AZD1222 COVID-19 vaccine. Study-wide findings and caveats: Only after the peak T cell response were repertoires sampled.

Between the trimmed V and J ends, which lost 2 bases and 4 bases, there was a span of 6 bases. This CDR3 spans 13 amino acids. The germline CDR1 and CDR2 sequences are MGHDK and SYGVNS. Source: peripheral blood, taken on day 0 of AZD1222 vaccination. The chain employs TRBV25-1 and TRBJ1-5; no clear D. The TCR was taken from an adult in good health. CDR3 in DNA: TGTGCCAGCAGTGAAGGGGAGAATCAGCCCCAGCATTTT. This encodes CASSEGENQPQHF.